One T cell receptor (beta chain) is described in this entry. Researchers isolated total RNA from whole blood without sorting T cells. In preparing each TCR library, 3500 ng of total RNA was used. Addition of UMIs with a 6-nucleotide sample barcode was achieved by template switching. From the 5' RACE reads, TCRdb lists one entry per CDR3 protein and no DNA. The sample totals a few hundred thousand distinct CDR3 sequences. Per the germline V gene, CDR1 is SGHRS and CDR2 is YFSETQ. The CDR3 has 12 residues. This entry belongs to a study of monozygotic twins with inflammatory bowel disease. The receptor was derived from a human donor with ulcerative colitis or Crohn's disease, or a healthy co-twin of an affected twin (not recorded which). Sequencing used blood. This chain joins TRBV5-1 and TRBJ1-2. The CDR3 sequence: CASSYTNLGYTF.